These 24 T cell receptor beta chains were all obtained from the same sample, sequenced in a study of shared clonotypes between healthy human individuals. Naive CD8 populations comprised CD45RO-negative cells positively selected for CCR7, excluding terminally differentiated effector memory CD45RA+ cells. Some clones are missing from TCRdb's copy, which holds only in-frame ones; the method was immunoSEQ multiplex PCR. The table lists approximately 2,000,000 clones, approximately 92% of them singletons, with 1.5% to 2% in the top ten. The sequenced sample was naive CD8+ T cells from PBMCs. Receptors were obtained from a young man in good health. Some clones in this sample may be carry-over from other donors' samples.

The chain links TRBV6-1 to TRBJ1-1, with TRBD1 identical over 8 bases. V was clipped by 4 bases and J by 0 bases; unmatched bases: 4. The CDR3 covers 15 residues. Germline CDR1 and CDR2: MNHNS and SASEGT. CDR3 in amino acids: CASSGPQGVNTEAFF. The DNA of the CDR3 is TGTGCCAGCAGTGGACCACAGGGGGTGAACACTGAAGCTTTCTTT.

The gene calls are TRBV2 and TRBJ2-7; D call uncertain. CDR3 length: 15 residues. Deletions cut 6 bases from V and 2 bases from J, with 17 bases between. From germline, CDR1 is SNHLY and CDR2 FYNNEI. In DNA form, the CDR3 reads TGTGCCAGCAGGCCTAAGGGCGGACCAACCTACGAGCAGTACTTC. Amino acids: CASRPKGGPTYEQYF.

V gene TRBV18 combines with J gene TRBJ2-7, with 11 bases identical to TRBD1. Germline CDR1 reads KGHSH; CDR2 reads LQKENI. Trimming removed 4 bases from V and 3 bases from J; junction bases left unmatched: 5. The CDR3 loop spans 15 amino acids. CDR3 amino acids: CASSRSGTGGYEQYF. CDR3 nucleotides: TGTGCCAGCTCACGAAGCGGGACAGGGGGCTACGAGCAGTACTTC.

The rearrangement joins TRBV27 to TRBJ2-7, with TRBD2 matching 7 bases. Germline loops: CDR1 MNHEY, CDR2 SMNVEV (reference sequence). The CDR3 loop spans 14 amino acids. V gave up 8 bases and J gave up 2 bases; unmatched junction bases: 9. CDR3 amino acids: CASSRRERTYEQYF. CDR3 bases: TGTGCCAGCTCCCGGCGGGAGCGAACCTACGAGCAGTACTTC.

The V gene is TRBV7-2, the J gene TRBJ2-2; D remains unclear. The CDR3 consists of 16 residues. V lost 0 bases and J lost 7, with 15 bases in between. CDR1 is SGHTA and CDR2 is FQGNSA in the germline V gene. The chain's CDR3 is CASSLALSALDGELFF. The CDR3 DNA sequence: TGTGCCAGCAGCTTAGCGCTGTCAGCCCTCGACGGGGAGCTGTTTTTT.

The CDR3 DNA reads as TGCGCCAGCAGCCACCATCACGACAGGGGGGCCTACGAGCAGTACTTC. Encoded protein: CASSHHHDRGAYEQYF. V is TRBV5-1 and J is TRBJ2-7, with 9 bases fitting TRBD1. The CDR3 is 16 amino acids. Germline CDR1 and CDR2: SGHRS and YFSETQ. V lost 4 bases and J lost 2; bases outside the gene matches: 10.

CDR3 amino acids: CASSSSRGPGNTIYF. Written as DNA, the CDR3 is TGTGCCAGCAGCTCCTCCAGGGGCCCTGGAAACACCATATATTTT. This sequence joins TRBV7-9 and TRBJ1-3; maybe TRBD1 (6 bases). CDR1 and CDR2 (germline): SEHNR, FQNEAQ (reference sequence). The germline V and J ends were trimmed by 4 bases and 2 bases, with 12 bases remaining between them. This CDR3 has 15 residues.

This rearrangement joins TRBV28 to TRBJ1-5, with D tentatively TRBD1 (5 bases). The germline V gene has CDR1 MDHEN and CDR2 SYDVKM. CDR3 length equals 15 residues. V was cut by 5 bases and J by 7 bases, with 18 bases left in between. The CDR3 nucleotides read TGTGCCAGCAGTCGTCCCGGGGACCTAGGCCAGCCCCAGCATTTT. Amino acid sequence: CASSRPGDLGQPQHF. Filled out from reference TRBV28 and TRBJ1-5, the complete variable domain reads DVKVTQSSRYLVKRTGEKVFLECVQDMDHENMFWYRQDPGLGLRLIYFSYDVKMKEKGDIPEGYSVSREKKERFSLILESASTNQTSMYLCASSRPGDLGQPQHFGDGTRLSIL.

Notes on this clone: Distinct nucleotide sequences in the sample also encode this CDR3. The rearrangement joins TRBV2 to TRBJ2-7; D gene uncertain. V lost 6 bases and J lost 4, with 4 bases in between. This CDR3 comprises 10 residues. From germline, CDR1 is SNHLY and CDR2 FYNNEI. The CDR3 DNA reads as TGTGCCAGCAGGGTGTACGAGCAGTACTTC. It specifies CASRVYEQYF.

This chain connects TRBV4-1 to TRBJ1-2; tentatively, D is TRBD1 (5 bases). The CDR3 runs to 17 residues. The germline V gene has CDR1 MGHRA and CDR2 YSYEKL. The ends were cut back, 0 bases at V and 4 bases at J, with 18 bases in the middle. The CDR3 DNA is TGCGCCAGCAGCCAAGACAGGTTAGGGGCCGCGGGCTATGGCTACACCTTC. Encoded protein: CASSQDRLGAAGYGYTF.

The chain combines TRBV9 with TRBJ2-3, with TRBD2 as a possible D gene (5 bases). Germline V gene lookup returns CDR1 SGDLS and CDR2 YYNGEE. This CDR3 is 16 amino acids long. The V and J ends lost 4 bases and 3 bases respectively, with 18 bases between them. The CDR3 coding sequence is TGTGCCAGCAGCCCGTCGCCCCGGGAACCGACAGATACGCAGTATTTT. It encodes CASSPSPREPTDTQYF.

This rearrangement joins TRBV4-1 to TRBJ2-7; 13 nucleotides agree with TRBD2. In germline, CDR1 is MGHRA, CDR2 YSYEKL. The CDR3 is 15 amino acids. V lost 4 bases and J lost 2; bases outside the gene matches: 2. The DNA for the CDR3 is TGCGCCAGCAGCCCCGGGACTAGCGGGGCCTACGAGCAGTACTTC. Its protein product is CASSPGTSGAYEQYF.

V is TRBV14 and J is TRBJ2-5, with TRBD1 identical over 7 bases. J was trimmed by 3 bases and V by 3 bases; bases with no gene match: 10. CDR3 length: 16 amino acids. CDR1 and CDR2 (germline): SGHDN, FVKESK. The CDR3 coding sequence is TGTGCCAGCAGCCAGGAAACAGGGGCGAGAGAAGAGACCCAGTACTTC. Protein sequence: CASSQETGAREETQYF.

This chain links TRBV6-5 with TRBJ2-1; D remains ambiguous. CDR1 is MNHEY, CDR2 SVGAGI, per germline. This CDR3 comprises 15 residues. V gave up 7 bases and J gave up 4 bases, with 17 bases separating them. The CDR3 DNA reads as TGTGCCAGCACCCAGAGGCTTTCTCCGTACAATGAGCAGTTCTTC. Translating it yields CASTQRLSPYNEQFF.

This clone was found once. This chain uses TRBV27 with TRBJ2-7; a possible D gene is TRBD1 (5 bases). The length of the CDR3 is 15 residues. Germline V CDR1 and CDR2: MNHEY, SMNVEV (reference sequence). Deletions cut 3 bases from V and 3 bases from J, with 15 bases between. In nucleotides, the CDR3 is TGTGCCAGCAGTTTTTCTGCAGGGATGGGCTACGAGCAGTACTTC. Translating it yields CASSFSAGMGYEQYF.

The V call is TRBV7-9, the J call TRBJ2-7, with no clear D. The CDR3 extends over 12 amino acids. CDR1 and CDR2 from the germline V gene are SEHNR and FQNEAQ (reference sequence). The V end lost 5 bases, the J end lost 3 bases, and 8 bases lay between the germline ends. The CDR3 here is CASSQDHYEQYF. The CDR3 region has the DNA TGTGCCAGCAGCCAGGACCACTACGAGCAGTACTTC.

V and J are TRBV19 and TRBJ2-7, with D perhaps given as TRBD1 or TRBD2 (5 bases each). Trimming took 2 bases from V and 7 from J, leaving 18 bases between them. CDR3 length: 15 amino acids. CDR1 is LNHDA, CDR2 SQIVND, per germline (reference sequence). The CDR3 reads CASSISRGRPGEQYF. CDR3 nucleotide sequence: TGTGCCAGTAGTATATCCCGCGGGCGTCCAGGGGAGCAGTACTTC.

The chain combines TRBV2 with TRBJ1-4, with 9 bases fitting TRBD1. With V trimmed by 6 bases and J by 7 bases, 9 bases remained unmatched. The CDR3 sequence is 15 residues long. Germline V gene data show CDR1 as SNHLY and CDR2 as FYNNEI. For the CDR3, the DNA is TGTGCCAGCAGCGCCACCGGGACAGGGTTTGAAAAACTGTTTTTT. Translation gives CASSATGTGFEKLFF.

As for this clone: The sample holds other DNA sequences that translate to the same CDR3. V gene TRBV6-5 combines with J gene TRBJ2-7; D unresolved. The CDR3 contains 12 residues. Germline V CDR1 and CDR2: MNHEY, SVGAGI. Trimming removed 2 bases from V and 7 bases from J, with 9 bases in between. As DNA, the CDR3 is TGTGCCAGCAGTTACGGGGATGGGGAGCAGTACTTC. It codes for CASSYGDGEQYF.

V is TRBV5-6 and J is TRBJ2-3, with D possibly TRBD1 on 6 matching bases. Per germline, CDR1 SGHDT and CDR2 YYEEEE. The CDR3 is 15 residues long. V lost 4 bases and J lost 2, with 14 bases in between. The CDR3 loop reads CASSITGPATDTQYF. The DNA for the CDR3 is TGTGCCAGCAGCATCACAGGGCCCGCCACAGATACGCAGTATTTT.

The gene calls are TRBV4-3 and TRBJ2-6; the D is unclear. Germline CDR1 is LGHNA and CDR2 is YSLEER. The CDR3 is made up of 14 amino acids. V was clipped by 4 bases and J by 4 bases, with 8 bases between them. CDR3 sequence (DNA): TGCGCCAGCAGCCCCCTGCAAGGGGCCAACGTCCTGACTTTC. Translating gives CASSPLQGANVLTF.

Of note for this clone: A clone one base away is much larger, so this may be a read error. The chain has TRBV7-9 and TRBJ2-3; 12 positions agree with TRBD2. CDR1 SEHNR and CDR2 FQNEAQ come from the germline V gene (reference sequence). The CDR3 extends over 15 amino acids. V lost 5 bases and J lost 2; bases outside the gene matches: 2. The DNA for the CDR3 is TGTGCCAGCAGCCGACTAGCGGGAGTCACAGATACGCAGTATTTT. This sequence encodes CASSRLAGVTDTQYF.

The CDR3 loop is CASTQLNTGELFF. CDR3 nucleotides: TGTGCCAGCACCCAACTTAACACCGGGGAGCTGTTTTTT. This chain joins TRBV7-2 and TRBJ2-2; D not resolved. Germline CDR1 SGHTA, CDR2 FQGNSA. The ends were cut back, 7 bases at V and 2 bases at J, with 8 bases in the middle. CDR3 length: 13 amino acids.

This sequence joins TRBV14 and TRBJ1-2; tentative D call: TRBD1 (5 bases). V was cut by 0 bases and J by 5 bases, with 10 bases left in between. This CDR3 region has 14 residues. CDR1 and CDR2 from the germline V gene are SGHDN and FVKESK. CDR3 protein: CASSQDPGPYGYTF. The CDR3 DNA reads TGTGCCAGCAGCCAAGATCCGGGGCCGTATGGCTACACCTTC. The complete variable domain, with remaining parts taken from reference TRBV14 and TRBJ1-2, reads EAGVTQFPSHSVIEKGQTVTLRCDPISGHDNLYWYRRVMGKEIKFLLHFVKESKQDESGMPNNRFLAERTGGTYSTLKVQPAELEDSGVYFCASSQDPGPYGYTFGSGTRLTVV.